Listed below are T cell receptor beta chains from one sample, sequenced in a study of PD-1 blockade in mismatch repair-deficient tumors. Generated by immunoSEQ multiplex PCR, the TCRdb table keeps only in-frame clones and is missing some. In the table there are about 51,000 clones, around 73% of which are singletons. This sample comprised peripheral blood, obtained 4 weeks after starting pembrolizumab. The source of these receptors is an adult with mismatch repair-deficient cancer. CDR3s include the opening cysteine and the closing phenylalanine or tryptophan. D genes are given only for firm matches. Size values are once, few and many counts, or a class for expanded clones, and some rows have none.

V gene: TRBV5-4
clone size: -
J gene: TRBJ2-2
D gene: -
CDR3 protein: CASSLSAGELFF
CDR3 DNA: TGTGCCAGCAGCTTGTCGGCCGGGGAGCTGTTTTTT

V gene: TRBV29-1
clone size: -
J gene: TRBJ2-1
D gene: TRBD2
CDR3 protein: CSVVLSGSYNEQFF
CDR3 DNA: TGCAGCGTTGTTCTAAGCGGGAGTTACAATGAGCAGTTCTTC

V gene: TRBV14
clone size: -
J gene: TRBJ2-3
D gene: TRBD1
CDR3 protein: CASSPHTGGTDTQYF
CDR3 DNA: TGTGCCAGCAGCCCTCACACAGGGGGCACAGATACGCAGTATTTT

V gene: TRBV14
clone size: -
J gene: TRBJ2-1
D gene: -
CDR3 protein: CASSQDPGWTSTMKQFF
CDR3 DNA: TGTGCCAGCAGCCAAGATCCAGGGTGGACTTCTACAATGAAGCAGTTCTTC

V gene: TRBV2
clone size: -
J gene: TRBJ1-5
D gene: -
CDR3 protein: CASSGEQVVQPQHF
CDR3 DNA: TGTGCCAGCAGTGGGGAACAGGTGGTCCAGCCCCAGCATTTT

V gene: TRBV29-1
clone size: -
J gene: TRBJ1-1
D gene: -
CDR3 protein: CSVFGGPMNTEAFF
CDR3 DNA: TGCAGCGTCTTCGGAGGCCCCATGAACACTGAAGCTTTCTTT

V gene: TRBV2
clone size: -
J gene: TRBJ1-2
D gene: -
CDR3 protein: CASSRRSLNLPYGYTF
CDR3 DNA: TGTGCCAGCAGTCGGAGGAGCCTAAATCTCCCCTATGGCTACACCTTC

V gene: TRBV19
clone size: -
J gene: TRBJ2-3
D gene: TRBD2
CDR3 protein: CASSSTAGSTDTQYF
CDR3 DNA: TGTGCCAGTAGTAGTACAGCGGGAAGCACAGATACGCAGTATTTT

V gene: TRBV5-1
clone size: -
J gene: TRBJ2-5
D gene: -
CDR3 protein: CASSLDVSGRETQYF
CDR3 DNA: TGCGCCAGCAGCTTGGATGTCTCTGGGCGAGAGACCCAGTACTTC

V gene: TRBV19
clone size: once
J gene: TRBJ2-5
D gene: TRBD2
CDR3 protein: CASSINFGLAEQETQYF
CDR3 DNA: TGTGCCAGTAGTATAAATTTCGGTCTAGCGGAGCAAGAGACCCAGTACTTC

V gene: TRBV7-9
clone size: few
J gene: TRBJ1-2
D gene: TRBD1
CDR3 protein: CASSGLRGRENYGYTF
CDR3 DNA: TGTGCCAGCAGCGGCCTCAGGGGGCGAGAAAACTATGGCTACACCTTC

V gene: TRBV27
clone size: once
J gene: TRBJ1-1
D gene: TRBD1
CDR3 protein: CASSFQGVTEAFF
CDR3 DNA: TGTGCCAGCAGTTTTCAGGGGGTCACTGAAGCTTTCTTT

V gene: TRBV5-1
clone size: -
J gene: TRBJ2-3
D gene: TRBD2
CDR3 protein: CASSLALAGGRDTQYF
CDR3 DNA: TGCGCCAGCAGCTTGGCCCTCGCGGGAGGTAGGGATACGCAGTATTTT

V gene: TRBV6-1
clone size: -
J gene: TRBJ1-5
D gene: -
CDR3 protein: CASSTIAGVNQPQHF
CDR3 DNA: TGTGCCAGCAGTACTATTGCAGGGGTCAATCAGCCCCAGCATTTT

V gene: TRBV5-6
clone size: -
J gene: TRBJ2-3
D gene: TRBD2
CDR3 protein: CASSLGTSGTDTQYF
CDR3 DNA: TGTGCCAGCAGCTTGGGGACTAGCGGCACAGATACGCAGTATTTT

V gene: TRBV21-1
clone size: -
J gene: TRBJ2-1
D gene: -
CDR3 protein: CASSKKILAAVETSSYNEQFF
CDR3 DNA: TGTGCCAGCAGCAAGAAAATACTAGCGGCGGTGGAAACTAGCTCCTACAATGAGCAGTTCTTC

V gene: TRBV14
clone size: -
J gene: TRBJ2-1
D gene: -
CDR3 protein: CASSQDAGQPRNEQFF
CDR3 DNA: TGTGCCAGCAGCCAAGATGCAGGCCAGCCCCGCAATGAGCAGTTCTTC

V gene: TRBV13
clone size: -
J gene: TRBJ2-7
D gene: -
CDR3 protein: CASSPRGKDEQYF
CDR3 DNA: TGTGCCAGCAGCCCTCGCGGAAAGGACGAGCAGTACTTC

V gene: TRBV7-8
clone size: -
J gene: TRBJ2-1
D gene: TRBD2
CDR3 protein: CASSSGGEISYNEQFF
CDR3 DNA: TGTGCCAGCAGCTCGGGGGGGGAGATATCCTACAATGAGCAGTTCTTC

V gene: TRBV29-1
clone size: once
J gene: TRBJ2-7
D gene: TRBD2
CDR3 protein: CSVVRLAGEEQYF
CDR3 DNA: TGCAGCGTTGTGAGACTAGCGGGAGAAGAGCAGTACTTC

V gene: TRBV5-4
clone size: -
J gene: TRBJ2-3
D gene: TRBD2
CDR3 protein: CASSLGSGTSTDTQYF
CDR3 DNA: TGTGCCAGCAGCTTGGGTAGCGGGACTAGCACAGATACGCAGTATTTT

V gene: TRBV7-9
clone size: -
J gene: TRBJ1-1
D gene: -
CDR3 protein: CASSPNPGGGQTEAFF
CDR3 DNA: TGTGCCAGCAGCCCCAACCCGGGGGGCGGGCAAACTGAAGCTTTCTTT

V gene: TRBV18
clone size: -
J gene: TRBJ1-5
D gene: -
CDR3 protein: CASSLAGDSNQPQHF
CDR3 DNA: TGTGCCAGCTCACTAGCAGGTGATAGCAATCAGCCCCAGCATTTT

V gene: TRBV19
clone size: -
J gene: TRBJ1-4
D gene: -
CDR3 protein: CARADEKLFF
CDR3 DNA: TGTGCCAGGGCGGATGAAAAACTGTTTTTT

V gene: TRBV30
clone size: -
J gene: TRBJ2-1
D gene: -
CDR3 protein: CAWRRDSGTQFF
CDR3 DNA: TGTGCCTGGAGGAGGGACTCCGGCACGCAGTTCTTC

V gene: TRBV11-1
clone size: once
J gene: TRBJ2-5
D gene: TRBD1
CDR3 protein: CASSLAGQGAEETQYF
CDR3 DNA: TGTGCCAGCAGCTTAGCAGGACAGGGGGCGGAAGAGACCCAGTACTTC

V gene: TRBV7-3
clone size: -
J gene: TRBJ2-7
D gene: -
CDR3 protein: CASSRKERDYEQYF
CDR3 DNA: TGTGCCAGCAGCAGAAAGGAACGCGACTACGAGCAGTACTTC

V gene: TRBV7-9
clone size: -
J gene: TRBJ1-1
D gene: -
CDR3 protein: CASSRLGGNTEAFF
CDR3 DNA: TGTGCCAGCAGCCGCTTGGGTGGGAACACTGAAGCTTTCTTT

V gene: TRBV4-1
clone size: -
J gene: TRBJ1-3
D gene: -
CDR3 protein: CASSQVTSGNTIYF
CDR3 DNA: TGCGCCAGCAGCCAAGTCACATCTGGAAACACCATATATTTT

V gene: TRBV10-1
clone size: -
J gene: TRBJ1-6
D gene: -
CDR3 protein: CASSEDRNSPLHF
CDR3 DNA: TGCGCCAGCAGTGAGGACAGGAATTCACCCCTCCACTTT

V gene: TRBV5-1
clone size: -
J gene: TRBJ2-5
D gene: -
CDR3 protein: CASSFSPDRTQYF
CDR3 DNA: TGCGCCAGCAGCTTTTCTCCCGATAGGACCCAGTACTTC

V gene: TRBV9
clone size: few
J gene: TRBJ1-2
D gene: -
CDR3 protein: CASSGSQGLSGYTF
CDR3 DNA: TGTGCCAGCAGCGGATCACAGGGTCTGAGCGGCTACACCTTC

V gene: TRBV7-8
clone size: -
J gene: TRBJ2-1
D gene: -
CDR3 protein: CASSPSLGPYNEQFF
CDR3 DNA: TGTGCCAGCAGCCCGAGCCTAGGTCCCTACAATGAGCAGTTCTTC

V gene: TRBV4-2
clone size: many
J gene: TRBJ2-5
D gene: -
CDR3 protein: CASSPPGAAGETQYF
CDR3 DNA: TGTGCCAGCAGCCCTCCAGGAGCAGCAGGAGAGACCCAGTACTTC

V gene: TRBV9
clone size: -
J gene: TRBJ2-2
D gene: -
CDR3 protein: CASSVGTRELFF
CDR3 DNA: TGTGCCAGCAGCGTAGGCACGCGGGAGCTGTTTTTT

V gene: TRBV7-6
clone size: -
J gene: TRBJ2-7
D gene: TRBD2
CDR3 protein: CASSEASGSGEQYF
CDR3 DNA: TGTGCCAGCAGCGAAGCTAGCGGGTCTGGGGAGCAGTACTTC

V gene: TRBV27
clone size: -
J gene: TRBJ1-2
D gene: TRBD1
CDR3 protein: CASSRTGGGGYGYTF
CDR3 DNA: TGTGCCAGCAGTCGGACAGGGGGCGGTGGCTATGGCTACACCTTC

V gene: TRBV11-3
clone size: -
J gene: TRBJ2-7
D gene: -
CDR3 protein: CASSLVARAYEQYF
CDR3 DNA: TGTGCCAGCAGCTTAGTCGCCAGAGCCTACGAGCAGTACTTC

V gene: TRBV2
clone size: -
J gene: TRBJ1-4
D gene: TRBD1
CDR3 protein: CASITGGQAATNEKLFF
CDR3 DNA: TGTGCCAGCATTACCGGCGGACAGGCAGCAACTAATGAAAAACTGTTTTTT

V gene: TRBV27
clone size: -
J gene: TRBJ2-7
D gene: -
CDR3 protein: CASSPSAGLYEQYF
CDR3 DNA: TGTGCCAGCAGTCCCTCCGCGGGACTTTACGAGCAGTACTTC

V gene: TRBV10-1
clone size: -
J gene: TRBJ2-7
D gene: TRBD2
CDR3 protein: CASSGGTSGYEQYF
CDR3 DNA: TGCGCCAGCAGCGGGGGGACTAGCGGTTACGAGCAGTACTTC

V gene: TRBV11-2
clone size: -
J gene: TRBJ2-2
D gene: TRBD2
CDR3 protein: CASSLGSGGLAEHTGELFF
CDR3 DNA: TGTGCCAGCAGCTTAGGTAGTGGGGGACTAGCGGAGCACACCGGGGAGCTGTTTTTT

V gene: TRBV14
clone size: -
J gene: TRBJ2-7
D gene: TRBD2
CDR3 protein: CASSHGLAGVDEQYF
CDR3 DNA: TGTGCCAGCAGCCATGGACTAGCGGGAGTGGACGAGCAGTACTTC

V gene: TRBV7-2
clone size: -
J gene: TRBJ2-1
D gene: -
CDR3 protein: CASSSSGGASYNEQFF
CDR3 DNA: TGTGCCAGCAGTAGCTCTGGAGGCGCCTCCTACAATGAGCAGTTCTTC

V gene: TRBV27
clone size: -
J gene: TRBJ2-7
D gene: -
CDR3 protein: CASSLGRIIYEQYF
CDR3 DNA: TGTGCCAGCAGTTTAGGTCGGATAATCTACGAGCAGTACTTC

V gene: TRBV7-2
clone size: once
J gene: TRBJ2-1
D gene: -
CDR3 protein: CASSPDPRSYNEQFF
CDR3 DNA: TGTGCCAGCAGCCCCGACCCTAGGTCCTACAATGAGCAGTTCTTC

V gene: TRBV7-4
clone size: -
J gene: TRBJ2-1
D gene: -
CDR3 protein: CASSLDGLARVEQFF
CDR3 DNA: TGTGCCAGCAGCTTAGATGGGCTAGCGAGGGTTGAGCAGTTCTTC

V gene: TRBV5-1
clone size: -
J gene: TRBJ2-2
D gene: TRBD1
CDR3 protein: CASSPQGPGNTGELFF
CDR3 DNA: TGCGCCAGCAGCCCACAGGGGCCCGGGAACACCGGGGAGCTGTTTTTT

V gene: TRBV11-2
clone size: -
J gene: TRBJ2-1
D gene: TRBD2
CDR3 protein: CASSWEGLAGGSSYNEQFF
CDR3 DNA: TGTGCCAGCAGCTGGGAGGGACTAGCGGGAGGGAGCTCCTACAATGAGCAGTTCTTC

V gene: TRBV30
clone size: -
J gene: TRBJ2-1
D gene: TRBD2
CDR3 protein: CAWRPGLAGENEQFF
CDR3 DNA: TGTGCCTGGAGACCGGGACTAGCGGGAGAAAATGAGCAGTTCTTC

V gene: TRBV4-1
clone size: -
J gene: TRBJ2-5
D gene: TRBD2
CDR3 protein: CASSQEPLAGNQETQYF
CDR3 DNA: TGCGCCAGCAGCCAAGAACCACTAGCGGGGAACCAAGAGACCCAGTACTTC

V gene: TRBV5-5
clone size: -
J gene: TRBJ2-1
D gene: TRBD2
CDR3 protein: CASSSLAGDSYNEQFF
CDR3 DNA: TGTGCCAGCAGCTCACTAGCGGGAGACTCCTACAATGAGCAGTTCTTC

V gene: TRBV5-5
clone size: -
J gene: TRBJ2-1
D gene: -
CDR3 protein: CASSLFRYNEQFF
CDR3 DNA: TGTGCCAGCAGCTTGTTCAGATACAATGAGCAGTTCTTC

V gene: TRBV9
clone size: few
J gene: TRBJ2-2
D gene: -
CDR3 protein: CASSPFTGELFF
CDR3 DNA: TGTGCCAGCAGCCCCTTTACCGGGGAGCTGTTTTTT

V gene: TRBV25-1
clone size: once
J gene: TRBJ2-5
D gene: TRBD1
CDR3 protein: CASGRQGRETQYF
CDR3 DNA: TGTGCCAGCGGCCGACAGGGTCGGGAGACCCAGTACTTC

V gene: TRBV19
clone size: -
J gene: TRBJ2-1
D gene: -
CDR3 protein: CASSIQSSYNEQFF
CDR3 DNA: TGTGCCAGTAGTATACAGAGCTCCTACAATGAGCAGTTCTTC

V gene: TRBV5-6
clone size: -
J gene: TRBJ2-7
D gene: -
CDR3 protein: CASSAGLAYEQYF
CDR3 DNA: TGTGCCAGCAGCGCCGGTCTAGCGTACGAGCAGTACTTC

V gene: TRBV10-3
clone size: -
J gene: TRBJ1-1
D gene: -
CDR3 protein: CAISGSPRDGTEAFF
CDR3 DNA: TGTGCCATCAGTGGGAGTCCCAGGGATGGGACTGAAGCTTTCTTT

V gene: TRBV7-9
clone size: -
J gene: TRBJ2-1
D gene: TRBD2
CDR3 protein: CASSSPGLADRYNEQFF
CDR3 DNA: TGTGCCAGCAGCTCTCCGGGACTAGCGGACCGCTACAATGAGCAGTTCTTC